What follows are 20 T cell receptor beta chains derived from one specimen sequenced in a study of cytomegalovirus exposure and HLA in healthy donors. A multiplex PCR was run with 60 Vbeta primers and 13 Jbeta primers. Repertoires were generated with immunoSEQ multiplex PCR, while TCRdb's copy carries only in-frame clones and drops some. The data show fewer than 110,000 clones, approximately 76% seen once. The sequenced material came from PBMCs. The receptor set was obtained from a young man in good health and CMV-seronegative.

This clone was counted once. The chain is built from TRBV7-3 and TRBJ2-3; TRBD2 agrees at 7 bases. Germline V lookup: CDR1 SGHTA, CDR2 FQGTGA. The CDR3 contains 15 residues. V trimming: 1 base; J trimming: 6 bases; junction bases outside the gene matches: 7. This chain's CDR3 is CASSLKGGGTDTQYF. The DNA for the CDR3 is TGTGCCAGCAGCTTAAAAGGCGGGGGAACCGATACGCAGTATTTT. Based on the CDR3 plus reference TRBV7-3 and TRBJ2-3, the full variable domain is GAGVSQTPSNKVTEKGKYVELRCDPISGHTALYWYRQSLGQGPEFLIYFQGTGAADDSGLPNDRFFAVRPEGSVSTLKIQRTERGDSAVYLCASSLKGGGTDTQYFGPGTRLTVL.

J is TRBJ2-7 and V is TRBV27; D remains unclear. Trimming cost V 5 bases and J 0 bases, with 8 bases left between them. The CDR3 has 13 residues. The germline V gene encodes CDR1 MNHEY and CDR2 SMNVEV (reference sequence). CDR3 loop: CASSPSYSYEQYF. CDR3 in DNA: TGTGCCAGCAGTCCCTCTTACTCCTACGAGCAGTACTTC.

V is TRBV9 and J is TRBJ2-2, with 8 bases lining up with TRBD2. CDR1 is SGDLS, CDR2 YYNGEE, per germline. Germline trimming cut 0 bases from V and 7 bases from J; bases unmatched to any gene: 11. The length of the CDR3 is 17 residues. CDR3 region: CASSVEVAGGSVGELFF. CDR3 bases: TGTGCCAGCAGCGTAGAGGTGGCGGGGGGCTCGGTCGGGGAGCTGTTTTTT.

The chain couples TRBV6-1 to TRBJ2-3, with 7 bases fitting TRBD1. The CDR3 runs 14 residues. Germline V gene data show CDR1 as MNHNS and CDR2 as SASEGT. V lost 4 bases and J lost 4; bases outside the gene matches: 5. For the CDR3, the DNA is TGTGCCAGCAGTGTCGACAGGGTCGCAGATACGCAGTATTTT. It translates to CASSVDRVADTQYF.

V gene TRBV19 combines with J gene TRBJ2-5; 7 bases are shared with TRBD1. Germline V gene lookup returns CDR1 LNHDA and CDR2 SQIVND (reference sequence). This CDR3 is 13 amino acids long. V shed 8 bases and J 9 bases; nucleotides not matched to a gene: 12. CDR3 DNA sequence: TGTGCCAGTGCGAGGGGGCCCCCGGAGGCCCAGTACTTC. Translation: CASARGPPEAQYF.

The rearrangement uses TRBV5-1 and TRBJ1-2; D is possibly TRBD1 (6 bases). The germline V gene has CDR1 SGHRS and CDR2 YFSETQ. Deletions cut 6 bases from V and 3 bases from J, with 15 bases between. The length of the CDR3 is 14 residues. The CDR3 DNA follows: TGCGCCAGCACCCCGCGGGGGGGCGACTATGGCTACACCTTC. Translation: CASTPRGGDYGYTF.

The rearrangement uses TRBV7-8 and TRBJ2-2, with 15 bases matching TRBD2. The CDR3 contains 19 residues. Germline V gives CDR1 SGHVS, CDR2 FQNEAQ. With V trimmed by 0 bases and J by 7 bases, 9 bases remained unmatched. The CDR3 nucleotides read TGTGCCAGCAGCTTAGCTCCTCGGACTAGCGGGGGGGCTAACGGGGAGCTGTTTTTT. Its translation is CASSLAPRTSGGANGELFF.

The chain employs TRBV6-6 and TRBJ2-5; 7 nucleotides agree with TRBD1. Germline loops: CDR1 MNHNY, CDR2 SVGAGI (reference sequence). V lost 10 bases and J lost 1; bases outside the gene matches: 6. The CDR3 spans 13 residues. CDR3 coding DNA: TGTGCCACACGGGACAGCGCCCAAGAGACCCAGTACTTC. The encoded protein is CATRDSAQETQYF.

There are a few counts of this clone. V usage is TRBV11-1 and J usage is TRBJ2-7; TRBD2 is a possible D gene (7 bases). V lost 4 bases, J lost 0 bases, and 22 bases lay in between. This CDR3 region has 18 residues. Germline V CDR1 and CDR2: SGHAT, FQDESV (reference sequence). CDR3 in DNA: TGTGCCAGCAGCTCGTTGACGGGGGGCGCCTCCGCCTCCTACGAGCAGTACTTC. Translation gives CASSSLTGGASASYEQYF.

J is TRBJ2-3 and V is TRBV19, with 13 positions matching TRBD2. V was pared by 3 bases and J by 0 bases, with 9 bases of the junction left unmatched. Per the germline V gene, CDR1 is LNHDA and CDR2 is SQIVND (reference sequence). This CDR3 is built from 19 residues. The CDR3 DNA sequence: TGTGCCAGTAGTATCCGGGGGAGGGGACTAGCGGGGAGCACAGATACGCAGTATTTT. Protein sequence: CASSIRGRGLAGSTDTQYF.

The chain is built from TRBV5-1 and TRBJ2-1; maybe TRBD2 (6 bases). This CDR3 spans 14 amino acids. The V gene lost 1 base and the J gene lost 6 bases, with 11 bases spanning the gap. Germline V gene data show CDR1 as SGHRS and CDR2 as YFSETQ. The CDR3 nucleotides read TGCGCCAGCAGCTTGTCCGGGGGTGGCAATGAGCAGTTCTTC. Encoded protein: CASSLSGGGNEQFF.

The CDR3 nucleotides are TGTGCCAGTATCCCCAACGGGGGGCTTGGCTACACCTTC. It codes for CASIPNGGLGYTF. This rearrangement joins TRBV19 to TRBJ1-2, with D maybe TRBD1 (6 bases). Germline V gene sequence: CDR1 LNHDA, CDR2 SQIVND (reference sequence). The CDR3 totals 13 residues. Trimming took off 7 bases at V and 7 bases at J, with 16 bases between the two ends.

The chain employs TRBV5-5 and TRBJ1-5, with D perhaps TRBD1 (6 bases). This CDR3 comprises 15 residues. Germline CDR1 and CDR2: SGHKS and YYEKEE (reference sequence). V lost 0 bases to trimming and J lost 4 bases, with 11 bases between them. The CDR3 nucleotides are TGTGCCAGCAGCTTGGCAGTGGACAGTAATCAGCCCCAGCATTTT. It codes for CASSLAVDSNQPQHF.

J is TRBJ2-2 and V is TRBV11-3, with D maybe TRBD2 (5 bases). CDR1 is SGHNT and CDR2 is YENEEA in the germline V gene. V lost 6 bases and J 1 base, leaving 12 bases between the germline ends. This CDR3 is 15 amino acids long. The CDR3 DNA is TGTGCCAGCAGTCCCCGTCGGGGGAACACCGGGGAGCTGTTTTTT. Translation gives CASSPRRGNTGELFF.

The chain uses TRBV5-4 and TRBJ2-7, with TRBD1 as a possible D gene (5 bases). In germline, CDR1 is SGHNT, CDR2 YYREEE (reference sequence). The ends were cut back, 4 bases at V and 5 bases at J, with 7 bases in the middle. The CDR3 has 11 amino acids. CDR3 amino acids: CASSVGHEQYF. DNA of the CDR3: TGTGCCAGCAGCGTGGGGCACGAGCAGTACTTC. The whole variable domain, filled in from reference TRBV5-4 and TRBJ2-7, reads ETGVTQSPTHLIKTRGQQVTLRCSSQSGHNTVSWYQQALGQGPQFIFQYYREEENGRGNFPPRFSGLQFPNYSSELNVNALELDDSALYLCASSVGHEQYFGPGTRLTVT.

The genes are TRBV4-3 and TRBJ1-6; no firm D call. Germline-derived CDR1 and CDR2 are LGHNA and YSLEER. V gave up 0 bases and J gave up 0 bases, with 12 bases separating them. CDR3 length: 18 residues. CDR3 DNA sequence: TGCGCCAGCAGCCAAGAGGAGCCGACGAGCTCCTATAATTCACCCCTCCACTTT. It yields the protein CASSQEEPTSSYNSPLHF.

This clone was counted only a few times. The rearrangement uses TRBV7-3 and TRBJ1-3; D is unclear. The CDR3 totals 14 residues. V lost 5 bases to trimming and J lost 0 bases, with 8 bases between them. Germline CDR1 is SGHTA and CDR2 is FQGTGA. The CDR3 spells CASSPDNSGNTIYF. The CDR3 DNA sequence: TGTGCCAGCAGCCCTGACAACTCTGGAAACACCATATATTTT.

DNA of the CDR3: TGTGCCAGCAAGCGGGGGCCCACGAATTACGAGCAGTACTTC. Protein product: CASKRGPTNYEQYF. The gene calls are TRBV11-2 and TRBJ2-7, with 8 positions matching TRBD2. Per germline, CDR1 SGHAT and CDR2 FQNNGV. CDR3 length equals 14 residues. Trimming removed 7 bases from V and 4 bases from J; junction bases left unmatched: 9.

About this clone: Other DNA sequences in this specimen translate into the identical CDR3. V and J are TRBV15 and TRBJ2-3, with 7 nucleotides matching TRBD1. The V gene's germline CDR1 is LNHNV and CDR2 YYDKDF (reference sequence). The CDR3 loop spans 15 amino acids. J gave up 0 bases and V 3 bases, and 3 bases lay outside the gene matches. CDR3 DNA sequence: TGTGCCACCAGCAGGGACAGGACTAGCACAGATACGCAGTATTTT. Its protein product is CATSRDRTSTDTQYF.

With regard to this clone: The same CDR3 is also encoded by other DNA sequences in this sample. The V and J genes are TRBV18 and TRBJ1-2; the match to TRBD1 covers 7 bases. Germline V gives CDR1 KGHSH, CDR2 LQKENI. This CDR3 is built from 14 residues. The V gene end was trimmed by 1 base and the J gene end by 3 bases; junction bases not matched to a gene: 2. CDR3 coding DNA: TGTGCCAGCTCACCACTCGACAGGGACTATGGCTACACCTTC. It is translated as CASSPLDRDYGYTF. Variable domain in full (rest from reference TRBV18 and TRBJ1-2): NAGVMQNPRHLVRRRGQEARLRCSPMKGHSHVYWYRQLPEEGLKFMVYLQKENIIDESGMPKERFSAEFPKEGPSILRIQQVVRGDSAAYFCASSPLDRDYGYTFGSGTRLTVV.